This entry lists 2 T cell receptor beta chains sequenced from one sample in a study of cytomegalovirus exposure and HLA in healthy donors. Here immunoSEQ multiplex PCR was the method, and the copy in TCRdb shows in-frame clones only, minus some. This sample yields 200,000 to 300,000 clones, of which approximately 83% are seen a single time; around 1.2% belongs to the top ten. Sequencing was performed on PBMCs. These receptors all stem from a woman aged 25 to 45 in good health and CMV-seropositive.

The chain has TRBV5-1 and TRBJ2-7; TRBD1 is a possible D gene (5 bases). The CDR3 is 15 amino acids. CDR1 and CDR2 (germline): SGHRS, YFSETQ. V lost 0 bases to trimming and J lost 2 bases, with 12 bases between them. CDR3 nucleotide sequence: TGCGCCAGCAGCTTGGAAATAGGGGTCGCCTACGAGCAGTACTTC. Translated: CASSLEIGVAYEQYF.

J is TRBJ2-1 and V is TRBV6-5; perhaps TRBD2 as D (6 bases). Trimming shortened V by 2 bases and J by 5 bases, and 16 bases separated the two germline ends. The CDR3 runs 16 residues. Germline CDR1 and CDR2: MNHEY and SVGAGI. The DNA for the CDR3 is TGTGCCAGCAGTTACCAGGGACTCGGAATTAACAATGAGCAGTTCTTC. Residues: CASSYQGLGINNEQFF.